This TCR beta chain derives from a study of CD4+ T cells in melanoma. This CDR3 region has 15 residues. In germline, CDR1 is SGHRS, CDR2 YFSETQ. With 4 bases clipped from V and 3 bases from J, the junction kept 7 bases outside the gene matches. Measured with immunoSEQ multiplex PCR; TCRdb has only the in-frame clones, and not every one. The sample carries fewer than 55,000 clones, 89% recorded once. This clone was seen a handful of times. The sample was peripheral blood. This clonotype originated in a human donor with melanoma. The genes are TRBV5-1 and TRBJ1-3; 7 bases are shared with TRBD1. The CDR3 region has the DNA TGCGCCAGCAGCGAGGGGGCGCAGGATGGAAACACCATATATTTT. Its protein product is CASSEGAQDGNTIYF.